This T cell receptor beta chain was profiled in a study of blood T cell repertoires in COVID-19 (dated by TCRdb to about 2020). Context from the whole study: Samples covering the acute and convalescent phases of COVID-19 were provided by collaborators in the United States, Italy and Spain. Where HLA class I and class II types were available, the types were taken from metadata supplied by the sample provider, not from assay-based typing. The repertoires were released in a freely available public database intended as a resource for research on the immune response to SARS-CoV-2. The material from the prospective study consisted of cDNA or gDNA derived from T cells, B-cell-depleted T cells, or PBMCs. Deeply sampled blood TCRbeta repertoires from subjects exposed to, actively infected with, or recovered from COVID-19 were included in the dataset. A de-identified subject ID, COVID-19 status, age in years and sex were almost always included in the sample metadata. Samples came from the ongoing ImmuneRACE study (first 160 participants) plus 1,254 subjects from 6 global collaborators.

TCRbeta CDR3 regions were amplified from genomic DNA by means of the immunoSEQ Assay, a bias-controlled multiplex PCR. The published analysis was carried out like this. Within the assay, amplification of reference gene primers was used to estimate how many nucleated cells each sample contained. To quantify the absolute abundance of each unique TCRbeta CDR3 rearrangement, sequence reads were collapsed and filtered. For each sample, productive Simpson clonality was calculated as the square root of Simpson's diversity index across productive rearrangements. TCRdb's version of the immuneACCESS table is confined to in-frame rearrangements and falls short of the full clone set. An unresolved V gene accounts for under half of the shortfall where checked; the remainder is of unknown origin. That table gives V, J and clone size, and the DNA gave D and trimming. The sample table lists roughly 200,000 clones, over 75% of them with a count of one. The ten largest clones add up to over 2.5% of the sample.

A word on this clone: The specificity of this receptor is unknown. Base qualities are missing; no much larger clone stands one base away.

Results and caveats for the whole study, not just this receptor: Clinical and demographic metadata were provided uncurated, with the amount varying by source and participant.

Reading from cysteine to phenylalanine, the CDR3 counts 15 amino acids. Of all the DNA, just the CDR3 is kept, 45 bases in frame from base 1. From a lookup of the germline V gene, CDR1 and CDR2 are SGHAT and FQNNGV. After removal of 1 base from V and 7 bases from J, the junction retains 10 bases not matched to a gene. Each collaborating institution followed its own protocols to collect whole blood in K2EDTA tubes. For TCRbeta analysis, collaborator samples were shipped as frozen whole blood, as isolated PBMCs, or as DNA extracted from either sample type. The sequence joins TRBV11-2 to TRBJ2-7, with 7 middle bases fitting TRBD1. Material for sequencing was peripheral blood. This clonotype was obtained from a man aged 60 to 69 with acute or convalescent COVID-19. The base sequence is TGTGCCAGCAGCTTAGGGGGACAGCCAACCTGGGAGCAGTACTTC. Its protein product is CASSLGGQPTWEQYF.